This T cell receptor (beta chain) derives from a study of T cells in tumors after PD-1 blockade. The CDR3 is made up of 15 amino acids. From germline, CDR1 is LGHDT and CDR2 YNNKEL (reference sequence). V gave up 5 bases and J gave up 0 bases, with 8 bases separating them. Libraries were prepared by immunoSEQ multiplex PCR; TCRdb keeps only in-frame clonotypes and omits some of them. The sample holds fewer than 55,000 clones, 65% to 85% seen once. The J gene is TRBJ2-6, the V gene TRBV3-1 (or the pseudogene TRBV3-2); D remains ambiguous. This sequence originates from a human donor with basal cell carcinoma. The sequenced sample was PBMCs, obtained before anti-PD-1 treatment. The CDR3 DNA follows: TGTGCCAGCAGCGCAAGTTTCTCTGGGGCCAACGTCCTGACTTTC. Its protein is CASSASFSGANVLTF.